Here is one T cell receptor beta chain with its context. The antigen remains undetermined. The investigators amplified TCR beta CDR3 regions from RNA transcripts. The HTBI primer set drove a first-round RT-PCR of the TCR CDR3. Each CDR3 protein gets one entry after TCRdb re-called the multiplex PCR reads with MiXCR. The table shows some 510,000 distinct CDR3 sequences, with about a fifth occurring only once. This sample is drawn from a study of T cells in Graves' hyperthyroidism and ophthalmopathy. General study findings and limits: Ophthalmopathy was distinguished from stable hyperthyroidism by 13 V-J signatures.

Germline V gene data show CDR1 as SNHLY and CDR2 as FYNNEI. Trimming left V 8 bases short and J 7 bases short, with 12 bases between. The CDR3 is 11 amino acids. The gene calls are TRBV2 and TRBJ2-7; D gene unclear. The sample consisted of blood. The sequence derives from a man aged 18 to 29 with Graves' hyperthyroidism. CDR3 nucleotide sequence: TGTGCCAGCTTGGGCGCCGTGGAGCAGTACTTC. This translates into CASLGAVEQYF.